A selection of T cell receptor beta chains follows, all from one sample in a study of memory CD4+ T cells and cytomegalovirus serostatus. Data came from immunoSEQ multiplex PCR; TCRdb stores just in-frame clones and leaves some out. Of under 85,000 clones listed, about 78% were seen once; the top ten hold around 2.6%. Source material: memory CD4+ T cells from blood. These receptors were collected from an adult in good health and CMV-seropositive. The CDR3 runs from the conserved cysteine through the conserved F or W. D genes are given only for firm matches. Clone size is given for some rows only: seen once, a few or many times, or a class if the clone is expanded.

cdr3_aa: CASSLVPTSTDTQYF
cdr3_nt: TGTGCCAGCAGCTTAGTCCCTACTAGCACAGATACGCAGTATTTT
v_call: TRBV11-3
clone_size: once
j_call: TRBJ2-3
d_call: .
cdr3_length: 15

cdr3_aa: CASSKGPAGCSYNEQFF
cdr3_nt: TGTGCCAGCAGCAAAGGACCCGCCGGTTGCTCCTACAATGAGCAGTTCTTC
v_call: TRBV21-1
clone_size: .
j_call: TRBJ2-1
d_call: .
cdr3_length: 17

cdr3_aa: CAWRTHFNTEAFF
cdr3_nt: TGTGCCTGGAGGACACACTTCAACACTGAAGCTTTCTTT
v_call: TRBV30
clone_size: few
j_call: TRBJ1-1
d_call: .
cdr3_length: 13

cdr3_aa: CASLTVNSGNTIYF
cdr3_nt: TGTGCCAGCTTAACAGTTAACTCTGGAAACACCATATATTTT
v_call: TRBV6-6
clone_size: .
j_call: TRBJ1-3
d_call: .
cdr3_length: 14

cdr3_aa: CASSPAIQQETQYF
cdr3_nt: TGTGCCAGCAGCCCCGCTATCCAGCAAGAGACCCAGTACTTC
v_call: TRBV7-2
clone_size: .
j_call: TRBJ2-5
d_call: .
cdr3_length: 14

cdr3_aa: CAWEGQVGQPQHF
cdr3_nt: TGTGCCTGGGAAGGACAGGTGGGGCAGCCCCAGCATTTT
v_call: TRBV30
clone_size: .
j_call: TRBJ1-5
d_call: TRBD1
cdr3_length: 13

cdr3_aa: CASTKGSSYNEQFF
cdr3_nt: TGTGCCAGTACGAAGGGGAGCTCCTACAATGAGCAGTTCTTC
v_call: TRBV19
clone_size: few
j_call: TRBJ2-1
d_call: .
cdr3_length: 14

cdr3_aa: CASGLARQGSTGELFF
cdr3_nt: TGTGCTAGTGGTTTGGCTAGGCAGGGGAGCACCGGGGAGCTGTTTTTT
v_call: TRBV12-5
clone_size: .
j_call: TRBJ2-2
d_call: .
cdr3_length: 16

cdr3_aa: CASSLVAGSSNEQFF
cdr3_nt: TGCGCCAGCAGCTTGGTAGCGGGTTCTAGCAATGAGCAGTTCTTC
v_call: TRBV5-1
clone_size: .
j_call: TRBJ2-1
d_call: TRBD2
cdr3_length: 15

cdr3_aa: CASSQDLAQETQYF
cdr3_nt: TGTGCCAGCAGCCAAGATCTGGCCCAAGAGACCCAGTACTTC
v_call: TRBV14
clone_size: .
j_call: TRBJ2-5
d_call: .
cdr3_length: 14

cdr3_aa: CASSLGQGVFTEAFF
cdr3_nt: TGTGCCAGCAGCTTGGGGCAGGGGGTATTCACTGAAGCTTTCTTT
v_call: TRBV5-4
clone_size: medium-sized
j_call: TRBJ1-1
d_call: TRBD1
cdr3_length: 15

cdr3_aa: CASSDLLDGTVGNTIYF
cdr3_nt: TGTGCCAGCAGCGACCTTCTGGACGGCACGGTAGGGAACACCATATATTTT
v_call: TRBV9
clone_size: .
j_call: TRBJ1-3
d_call: .
cdr3_length: 17

cdr3_aa: CASSAGSSGQETQYF
cdr3_nt: TGTGCCAGCAGTGCTGGATCTAGCGGACAAGAGACCCAGTACTTC
v_call: TRBV2
clone_size: .
j_call: TRBJ2-5
d_call: TRBD2
cdr3_length: 15

cdr3_aa: CAISKGGMNTEAFF
cdr3_nt: TGTGCCATCAGTAAGGGGGGGATGAACACTGAAGCTTTCTTT
v_call: TRBV10-3
clone_size: few
j_call: TRBJ1-1
d_call: .
cdr3_length: 14

cdr3_aa: CASSRSGWGDQPQHF
cdr3_nt: TGTGCCAGCAGCAGATCCGGGTGGGGTGATCAGCCCCAGCATTTT
v_call: TRBV6-5
clone_size: few
j_call: TRBJ1-5
d_call: .
cdr3_length: 15

cdr3_aa: CASSLRGYEQFF
cdr3_nt: TGTGCCAGCAGCTTAAGGGGGTATGAGCAGTTCTTC
v_call: TRBV7-2
clone_size: .
j_call: TRBJ2-1
d_call: .
cdr3_length: 12

cdr3_aa: CASSPMGGGSSGNTIYF
cdr3_nt: TGTGCCAGCAGCCCCATGGGGGGGGGAAGTTCTGGAAACACCATATATTTT
v_call: TRBV5-4
clone_size: .
j_call: TRBJ1-3
d_call: .
cdr3_length: 17

cdr3_aa: CASSESSRVSQPQHF
cdr3_nt: TGCGCCAGCAGTGAGTCGAGCAGGGTCAGTCAGCCCCAGCATTTT
v_call: TRBV10-1
clone_size: .
j_call: TRBJ1-5
d_call: .
cdr3_length: 15

cdr3_aa: CASSERGGLTDTQYF
cdr3_nt: TGTGCCAGCAGTGAGCGGGGGGGTTTGACAGATACGCAGTATTTT
v_call: TRBV5-4
clone_size: few
j_call: TRBJ2-3
d_call: TRBD2
cdr3_length: 15

cdr3_aa: CASSGTVTYEQYF
cdr3_nt: TGTGCCAGTAGCGGGACAGTCACCTACGAGCAGTACTTC
v_call: TRBV19
clone_size: .
j_call: TRBJ2-7
d_call: TRBD1
cdr3_length: 13

cdr3_aa: CASSSLVGDNEQFF
cdr3_nt: TGTGCCAGCAGCTCACTGGTGGGGGACAATGAGCAGTTCTTC
v_call: TRBV5-6
clone_size: .
j_call: TRBJ2-1
d_call: .
cdr3_length: 14

cdr3_aa: CASSSPIRGLTEAFF
cdr3_nt: TGTGCCAGCAGTTCCCCGATCAGGGGGCTCACTGAAGCTTTCTTT
v_call: TRBV27
clone_size: .
j_call: TRBJ1-1
d_call: TRBD1
cdr3_length: 15

cdr3_aa: CASSLAGGDTGELFF
cdr3_nt: TGTGCCAGCAGCTTAGCGGGAGGGGACACCGGGGAGCTGTTTTTT
v_call: TRBV7-2
clone_size: .
j_call: TRBJ2-2
d_call: TRBD2
cdr3_length: 15

cdr3_aa: CASSSDRGAFYNEQFF
cdr3_nt: TGTGCCAGCAGCTCTGACCGGGGGGCATTTTACAATGAGCAGTTCTTC
v_call: TRBV5-6
clone_size: .
j_call: TRBJ2-1
d_call: .
cdr3_length: 16

cdr3_aa: CASSREGRFQETQYF
cdr3_nt: TGTGCCAGCAGCCGAGAGGGAAGATTCCAAGAGACCCAGTACTTC
v_call: TRBV7-9
clone_size: .
j_call: TRBJ2-5
d_call: .
cdr3_length: 15

cdr3_aa: CASRTQGVGTEAFF
cdr3_nt: TGTGCCAGCAGGACCCAGGGGGTGGGCACTGAAGCTTTCTTT
v_call: TRBV6-6
clone_size: .
j_call: TRBJ1-1
d_call: TRBD1
cdr3_length: 14

cdr3_aa: CAWDHRGISYTF
cdr3_nt: TGTGCCTGGGACCACCGAGGCATCAGCTACACCTTC
v_call: TRBV30
clone_size: .
j_call: TRBJ1-2
d_call: .
cdr3_length: 12

cdr3_aa: CASSTTLVPSYEQYF
cdr3_nt: TGTGCCAGCAGTACGACCCTAGTCCCATCCTACGAGCAGTACTTC
v_call: TRBV6-1
clone_size: .
j_call: TRBJ2-7
d_call: .
cdr3_length: 15

cdr3_aa: CASRRTVYGYTF
cdr3_nt: TGTGCCAGCAGACGGACAGTTTATGGCTACACCTTC
v_call: TRBV5-6
clone_size: .
j_call: TRBJ1-2
d_call: .
cdr3_length: 12

cdr3_aa: CAISEGGGRGGPEAFF
cdr3_nt: TGTGCCATCAGCGAGGGGGGCGGCAGGGGTGGTCCTGAAGCTTTCTTT
v_call: TRBV10-3
clone_size: .
j_call: TRBJ1-1
d_call: .
cdr3_length: 16

cdr3_aa: CAISERPTLGYTF
cdr3_nt: TGTGCCATCAGTGAGCGGCCCACACTCGGCTACACCTTC
v_call: TRBV10-3
clone_size: few
j_call: TRBJ1-2
d_call: .
cdr3_length: 13

cdr3_aa: CASSAGLAGGIQETQYF
cdr3_nt: TGTGCCAGCAGCGCCGGACTAGCGGGAGGTATTCAAGAGACCCAGTACTTC
v_call: TRBV7-2
clone_size: .
j_call: TRBJ2-5
d_call: TRBD2
cdr3_length: 17

cdr3_aa: CASSLRTGSSGNTIYF
cdr3_nt: TGTGCCAGCAGTTTAAGGACAGGGTCCTCTGGAAACACCATATATTTT
v_call: TRBV28
clone_size: .
j_call: TRBJ1-3
d_call: TRBD1
cdr3_length: 16

cdr3_aa: CASRIYWVREQFF
cdr3_nt: TGTGCCAGCAGGATTTACTGGGTGAGGGAGCAGTTCTTC
v_call: TRBV25-1
clone_size: .
j_call: TRBJ2-1
d_call: .
cdr3_length: 13

cdr3_aa: CASSLAVLKQGRGYTF
cdr3_nt: TGTGCCAGCAGCTTAGCCGTCCTAAAACAGGGCCGTGGCTACACCTTC
v_call: TRBV7-2
clone_size: .
j_call: TRBJ1-2
d_call: .
cdr3_length: 16

cdr3_aa: CASSLASGSASYNEQFF
cdr3_nt: TGTGCCAGCAGCTTAGCTAGCGGGAGTGCGTCCTACAATGAGCAGTTCTTC
v_call: TRBV7-2
clone_size: .
j_call: TRBJ2-1
d_call: TRBD2
cdr3_length: 17

cdr3_aa: CAWNLRAGGEQYF
cdr3_nt: TGTGCCTGGAATCTCAGGGCGGGCGGCGAGCAGTACTTC
v_call: TRBV30
clone_size: .
j_call: TRBJ2-7
d_call: .
cdr3_length: 13

cdr3_aa: CATSRDRRQGYGYTF
cdr3_nt: TGTGCCACCAGCAGAGATCGGCGCCAGGGCTATGGCTACACCTTC
v_call: TRBV15
clone_size: .
j_call: TRBJ1-2
d_call: .
cdr3_length: 15

cdr3_aa: CASSRFRSGNQPQHF
cdr3_nt: TGTGCCAGCAGCCGTTTTAGGTCGGGCAATCAGCCCCAGCATTTT
v_call: TRBV5-8
clone_size: few
j_call: TRBJ1-5
d_call: .
cdr3_length: 15

cdr3_aa: CASSERDRVGFF
cdr3_nt: TGTGCCAGCAGTGAACGGGACAGGGTTGGTTTCTTT
v_call: TRBV2
clone_size: .
j_call: TRBJ1-1
d_call: TRBD1
cdr3_length: 12

cdr3_aa: CASSSGTGGYNEQFF
cdr3_nt: TGCGCCAGCAGCTCCGGGACAGGGGGCTACAATGAGCAGTTCTTC
v_call: TRBV4-1
clone_size: .
j_call: TRBJ2-1
d_call: TRBD1
cdr3_length: 15

cdr3_aa: CASSKRAFGNTGELFF
cdr3_nt: TGTGCCAGTAGTAAGAGGGCTTTCGGGAACACCGGGGAGCTGTTTTTT
v_call: TRBV19
clone_size: .
j_call: TRBJ2-2
d_call: .
cdr3_length: 16

cdr3_aa: CASSSTGGDETQYF
cdr3_nt: TGTGCCAGCAGTTCGACAGGGGGCGACGAGACCCAGTACTTC
v_call: TRBV27
clone_size: .
j_call: TRBJ2-5
d_call: TRBD1
cdr3_length: 14

cdr3_aa: CAISDKGGTADTQYF
cdr3_nt: TGTGCCATCAGTGATAAAGGCGGGACGGCAGATACGCAGTATTTT
v_call: TRBV10-3
clone_size: .
j_call: TRBJ2-3
d_call: .
cdr3_length: 15

cdr3_aa: CASCSRQTWWVMNTEAFF
cdr3_nt: TGTGCCAGCTGTAGCCGGCAAACTTGGTGGGTCATGAACACTGAAGCTTTCTTT
v_call: TRBV28
clone_size: .
j_call: TRBJ1-1
d_call: .
cdr3_length: 18

cdr3_aa: CSVPSVRPEGLKQFF
cdr3_nt: TGCAGCGTCCCCTCGGTACGGCCCGAGGGGTTGAAGCAGTTCTTC
v_call: TRBV29-1
clone_size: .
j_call: TRBJ2-1
d_call: .
cdr3_length: 15